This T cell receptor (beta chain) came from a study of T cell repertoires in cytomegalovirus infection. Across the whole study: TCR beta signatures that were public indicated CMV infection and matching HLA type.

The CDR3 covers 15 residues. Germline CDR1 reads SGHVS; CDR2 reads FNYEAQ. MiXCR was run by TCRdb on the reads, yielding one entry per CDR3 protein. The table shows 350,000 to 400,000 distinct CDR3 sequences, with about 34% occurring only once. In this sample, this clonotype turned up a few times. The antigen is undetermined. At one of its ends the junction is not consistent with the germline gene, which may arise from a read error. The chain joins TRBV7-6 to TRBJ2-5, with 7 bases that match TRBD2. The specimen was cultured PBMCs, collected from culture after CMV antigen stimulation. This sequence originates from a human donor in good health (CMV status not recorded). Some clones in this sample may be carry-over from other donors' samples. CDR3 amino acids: CASSLSGTFQETQYF. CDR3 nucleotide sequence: TGTGCTAGCAGCCTGAGCGGGACCTTCCAAGAGACCCAGTACTTC. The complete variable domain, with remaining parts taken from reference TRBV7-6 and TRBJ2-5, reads GAGVSQSPRYKVTKRGQDVALRCDPISGHVSLYWYRQALGQGPEFLTYFNYEAQQDKSGLPNDRFSAERPEGSISTLTIQRTEQRDSAMYRCASSLSGTFQETQYFGPGTRLLVL.